The 19 T cell receptor beta chains below were found in one sample sequenced in a study of Graves' ophthalmopathy and Graves' hyperthyroidism. RNA transcripts provided the template for amplifying TCR beta CDR3 regions. HTBI primers were employed in first-round RT-PCR, then a second-round multiplex PCR followed. In TCRdb, the multiplex PCR reads were re-called with MiXCR into one record per CDR3 protein. This sample has some 520,000 distinct CDR3 sequences; 14% occur once, and the top ten carry 9.8%. The specimen was blood. The source of these receptors is a woman aged 25-40 years with Graves' ophthalmopathy.

This clonotype came up many times. The chain carries TRBV19 and TRBJ1-5, with no clear D. This CDR3 contains 12 residues. With 3 bases removed from V and 6 bases from J, the gap between germline ends came to 6 bases. The germline gives CDR1 LNHDA, CDR2 SQIVND (reference sequence). This CDR3 is CASSISTQPQHF. The CDR3 DNA follows: TGTGCCAGTAGTATCAGTACTCAGCCCCAGCATTTT.

This clonotype was seen ten or more times. This sequence joins TRBV27 and TRBJ2-7; TRBD1 matches at 9 bases. From germline, CDR1 is MNHEY and CDR2 SMNVEV (reference sequence). The CDR3 extends over 14 amino acids. V lost 8 bases, J lost 2 bases, and 7 bases stayed unmatched. The CDR3 loop is CASSHRGQAYEQYF. The CDR3 DNA sequence: TGTGCCAGCTCTCACAGGGGGCAAGCCTACGAGCAGTACTTC.

In nucleotides, the CDR3 is TGTGCCAGCAGCTTAGCGACAACGGACCTAATGAACACTGAAGCTTTCTTT. It translates to CASSLATTDLMNTEAFF. J is TRBJ1-1 and V is TRBV7-6; D call uncertain. There are 17 residues in the CDR3. Trimming shortened V by 0 bases and J by 0 bases, and 14 bases separated the two germline ends. Germline lookup yields CDR1 SGHVS and CDR2 FNYEAQ.

In its sample, this clonotype was seen many times. In nucleotides, the CDR3 is TGTGCCAGCTCACCACGGACAGGGGTCGACTCACCCCTCCACTTT. Translated: CASSPRTGVDSPLHF. The chain couples TRBV18 to TRBJ1-6, with TRBD1 matching 9 bases. The CDR3 spans 15 residues. J lost 10 bases, V lost 1 base, and 5 bases had no gene match. Looked up from germline, CDR1 is KGHSH and CDR2 is LQKENI.

This clonotype was seen many times. V is TRBV7-9 and J is TRBJ1-2; TRBD1 matches at 9 bases. CDR3 length: 15 residues. J was trimmed by 1 base and V by 8 bases; bases with no gene match: 8. Germline V gene sequence: CDR1 SEHNR, CDR2 FQNEAQ (reference sequence). As DNA, the CDR3 is TGTGCCAGCGGAAACGGACAGGGGAGTAACTATGGCTACACCTTC. Protein: CASGNGQGSNYGYTF. Supplemented by reference TRBV7-9 and TRBJ1-2, the full variable domain reads DTGVSQNPRHKITKRGQNVTFRCDPISEHNRLYWYRQTLGQGPEFLTYFQNEAQLEKSRLLSDRFSAERPKGSFSTLEIQRTEQGDSAMYLCASGNGQGSNYGYTFGSGTRLTVV.

This clonotype was detected many times. V gene TRBV15 combines with J gene TRBJ1-1; 9 positions match TRBD1. J lost 1 base, V lost 3 bases, and 3 bases had no gene match. The CDR3 is made up of 15 amino acids. Germline values: CDR1 LNHNV, CDR2 YYDKDF (reference sequence). The CDR3 region is CATSRDRGPNTEAFF. The CDR3 nucleotides read TGTGCCACCAGCAGGGACAGGGGTCCGAACACTGAAGCTTTCTTT.

This clonotype was seen at least ten times. The rearrangement joins TRBV15 to TRBJ2-7; D ambiguous. Trimming left V 2 bases short and J 3 bases short, with 11 bases between. There are 14 residues in the CDR3. The germline V gene encodes CDR1 LNHNV and CDR2 YYDKDF (reference sequence). The CDR3 sequence: CATSRSLVHYEQYF. The CDR3 DNA sequence: TGTGCCACCAGCAGATCTCTAGTTCACTACGAGCAGTACTTC.

The chain combines TRBV10-2 with TRBJ2-7; 9 bases align to TRBD2. J was trimmed by 5 bases and V by 8 bases; bases with no gene match: 13. This CDR3 is built from 15 residues. Germline CDR1 WSHSY, CDR2 SAAADI. CDR3 in amino acids: CASGSAGGGQNEQYF. The CDR3 region has the DNA TGCGCCAGCGGGAGCGCGGGAGGGGGTCAGAACGAGCAGTACTTC.

This clonotype has more than one count but fewer than ten. The V and J genes are TRBV7-9 and TRBJ1-6; D is possibly TRBD1 (6 bases). The germline V and J ends were trimmed by 1 base and 8 bases, with 12 bases remaining between them. Germline V gene data show CDR1 as SEHNR and CDR2 as FQNEAQ (reference sequence). The length of the CDR3 is 15 residues. CDR3 protein: CASSLGGQPYSPLHF. In DNA form, the CDR3 reads TGTGCCAGCAGCTTAGGAGGACAGCCCTATTCACCCCTCCACTTT.

This clonotype was counted a few times. The V and J genes are TRBV3-1 and TRBJ2-7; 11 nucleotides match TRBD1. The CDR3 is 14 residues long. V shed 4 bases, J shed 5 bases, and the junction held 4 bases outside the gene matches. Germline CDR1 and CDR2: LGHDT and YNNKEL (reference sequence). The CDR3 coding sequence is TGTGCCAGCAGCCCCTGGGGACAGGGGGACGAGCAGTACTTC. Its protein product is CASSPWGQGDEQYF.

This clonotype was seen many times. The chain carries TRBV7-9 and TRBJ1-5; 7 bases map to TRBD1. V shed 5 bases and J 3 bases; nucleotides not matched to a gene: 4. Germline CDR1 reads SEHNR; CDR2 reads FQNEAQ (reference sequence). This CDR3 spans 14 amino acids. DNA for the CDR3: TGTGCCAGCAGCCGAGGGACAGTCAATCAGCCCCAGCATTTT. Amino acids: CASSRGTVNQPQHF.

This chain links TRBV28 with TRBJ2-7, with 7 bases that match TRBD1. In germline, CDR1 is MDHEN, CDR2 SYDVKM. This CDR3 contains 14 residues. Losses at the gene ends were 5 bases for V and 7 bases for J; bases not matched to a gene: 11. The CDR3 sequence is CASSGDSRLREQYF. Written as DNA, the CDR3 is TGTGCCAGCAGTGGGGACAGTCGTTTGAGGGAGCAGTACTTC.

This clonotype appeared many times. The chain employs TRBV4-1 and TRBJ1-6; D unclear. Germline CDR1 reads MGHRA; CDR2 reads YSYEKL. The V end lost 1 base, the J end lost 6 bases, and 10 bases lay between the germline ends. This CDR3 is 15 amino acids long. The CDR3 nucleotides read TGCGCCAGCAGCCAAGGTGCCGGAGGTAATTCACCCCTCCACTTT. Residues: CASSQGAGGNSPLHF.

This clonotype was counted many times. Here the CDR3 reads CASSYQVANTGELFF. The DNA for the CDR3 is TGTGCCAGCAGTTACCAGGTGGCTAACACCGGGGAGCTGTTTTTT. The J gene is TRBJ2-2, the V gene TRBV6-5; no firm D call. This CDR3 is built from 15 residues. The germline V gene encodes CDR1 MNHEY and CDR2 SVGAGI. Between the trimmed V and J ends, which lost 2 bases and 2 bases, there was a span of 9 bases.

Regarding this clonotype: A much bigger clone sits one base away, suggesting this may be a read error. This chain joins TRBV7-2 and TRBJ1-1, with no clear D. This CDR3 spans 11 amino acids. Germline V lookup: CDR1 SGHTA, CDR2 FQGNSA. This chain's CDR3 is CASSLFTESFF. The CDR3 nucleotides read TGTGCCAGCAGCTTATTCACTGAATCTTTCTTT.

In this sample, this clonotype turned up a few times. V and J are TRBV5-1 and TRBJ2-7; 11 bases map to TRBD2. V was pared by 3 bases and J by 4 bases, with 9 bases of the junction left unmatched. CDR1 SGHRS and CDR2 YFSETQ come from the germline V gene. The CDR3 runs to 16 residues. The CDR3 DNA sequence: TGCGCCAGCAGCTATGGGGCCGGGACTAGCGGATACGAGCAGTACTTC. Protein sequence: CASSYGAGTSGYEQYF.

This clonotype was counted between two and nine times. The rearrangement links TRBV29-1 to TRBJ2-7; TRBD1 or TRBD2 may be the D gene (5 bases each). Germline V gene sequence: CDR1 SQVTM, CDR2 ANQGSEA. The V gene lost 4 bases and the J gene lost 2 bases, with 21 bases spanning the gap. The CDR3 runs 16 residues. CDR3 DNA sequence: TGCAGCGTTGTTTTTATGGGGCAGGAGGAAACCTACGAGCAGTACTTC. Its translation is CSVVFMGQEETYEQYF.

This clonotype was observed many times. The chain links TRBV4-1 to TRBJ2-7; 12 bases line up with TRBD2. Germline-derived CDR1 and CDR2 are MGHRA and YSYEKL. This CDR3 has 16 residues. Germline trimming cut 2 bases from V and 4 bases from J; bases unmatched to any gene: 6. The CDR3 nucleotides read TGCGCCAGCAGCCAACCAACTAGCGGGGGGCAATACGAGCAGTACTTC. As protein: CASSQPTSGGQYEQYF.

About this clonotype itself: Germline is not matched at one junction end, which may reflect a read error. This chain uses TRBV11-3 with TRBJ2-4; D perhaps matches TRBD2 (6 bases). This CDR3 spans 12 amino acids. Germline loops: CDR1 SGHNT, CDR2 YENEEA. In DNA, the CDR3 is TGTGCCAGCAGCTTAGCGTCGACGGGGGAGTTCTTC. Its translation: CASSLASTGEFF.